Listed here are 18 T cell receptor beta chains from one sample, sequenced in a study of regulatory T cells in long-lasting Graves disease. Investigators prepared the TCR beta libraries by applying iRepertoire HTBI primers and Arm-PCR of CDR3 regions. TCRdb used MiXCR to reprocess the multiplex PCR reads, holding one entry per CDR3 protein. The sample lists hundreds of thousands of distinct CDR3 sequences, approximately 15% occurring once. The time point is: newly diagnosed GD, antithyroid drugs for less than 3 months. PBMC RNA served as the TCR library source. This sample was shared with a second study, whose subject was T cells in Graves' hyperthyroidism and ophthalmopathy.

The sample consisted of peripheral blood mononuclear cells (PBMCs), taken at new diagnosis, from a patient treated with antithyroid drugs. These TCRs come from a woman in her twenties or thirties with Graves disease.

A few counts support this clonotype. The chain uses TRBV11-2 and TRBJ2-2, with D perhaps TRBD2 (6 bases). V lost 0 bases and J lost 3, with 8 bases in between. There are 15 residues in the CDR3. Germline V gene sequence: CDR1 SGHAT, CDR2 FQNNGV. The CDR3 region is CASSLEVADTGELFF. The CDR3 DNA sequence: TGTGCCAGCAGCTTAGAAGTAGCGGACACCGGGGAGCTGTTTTTT.

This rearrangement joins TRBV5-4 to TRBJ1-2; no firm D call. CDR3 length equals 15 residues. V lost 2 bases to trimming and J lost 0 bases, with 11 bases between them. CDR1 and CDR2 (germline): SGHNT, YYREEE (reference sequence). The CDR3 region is CASSLGRTTNYGYTF. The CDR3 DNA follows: TGTGCCAGCAGCTTAGGAAGGACCACTAACTATGGCTACACCTTC.

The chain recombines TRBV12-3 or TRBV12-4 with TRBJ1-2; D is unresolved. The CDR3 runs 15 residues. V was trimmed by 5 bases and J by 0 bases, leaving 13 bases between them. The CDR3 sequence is CASSPSRGANYGYTF. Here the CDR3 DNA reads TGTGCCAGCAGTCCCTCCCGGGGAGCTAACTATGGCTACACCTTC.

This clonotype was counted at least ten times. The CDR3 loop reads CASSHNRGRDTQYF. The CDR3 DNA follows: TGTGCCAGCAGTCACAACAGGGGGCGAGATACGCAGTATTTT. The chain couples TRBV28 to TRBJ2-3; 9 nucleotides agree with TRBD1. Germline V gene lookup returns CDR1 MDHEN and CDR2 SYDVKM. V was pared by 5 bases and J by 5 bases, with 5 bases of the junction left unmatched. This CDR3 is built from 14 residues.

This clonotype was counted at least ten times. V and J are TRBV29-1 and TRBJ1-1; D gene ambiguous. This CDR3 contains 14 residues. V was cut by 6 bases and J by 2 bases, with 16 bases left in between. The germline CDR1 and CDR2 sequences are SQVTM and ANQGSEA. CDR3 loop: CSVKGSVENTEAFF. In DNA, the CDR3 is TGCAGCGTCAAAGGTTCGGTTGAAAACACTGAAGCTTTCTTT.

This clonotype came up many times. CDR3 residues: CSAVGDPGANVLTF. As DNA, the CDR3 is TGCAGTGCCGTTGGGGATCCTGGGGCCAACGTCCTGACTTTC. The chain employs TRBV20-1 and TRBJ2-6; D remains unclear. Trimming left V 6 bases short and J 2 bases short, with 11 bases between. In germline, CDR1 is DFQATT, CDR2 SNEGSKA (reference sequence). This CDR3 has 14 residues.

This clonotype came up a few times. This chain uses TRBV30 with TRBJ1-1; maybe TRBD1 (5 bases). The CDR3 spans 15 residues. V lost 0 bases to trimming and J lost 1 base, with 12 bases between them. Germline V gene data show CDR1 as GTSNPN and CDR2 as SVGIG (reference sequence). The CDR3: CAWSVDSSANTEAFF. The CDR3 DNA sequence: TGTGCCTGGAGTGTAGACAGCTCTGCGAACACTGAAGCTTTCTTT.

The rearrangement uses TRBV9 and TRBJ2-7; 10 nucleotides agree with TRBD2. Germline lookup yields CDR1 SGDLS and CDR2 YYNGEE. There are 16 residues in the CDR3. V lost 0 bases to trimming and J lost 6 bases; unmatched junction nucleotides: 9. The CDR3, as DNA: TGTGCCAGCAGCGTAGGACTAGCGGGTTCTTTAGGCGAGCAGTACTTC. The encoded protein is CASSVGLAGSLGEQYF.

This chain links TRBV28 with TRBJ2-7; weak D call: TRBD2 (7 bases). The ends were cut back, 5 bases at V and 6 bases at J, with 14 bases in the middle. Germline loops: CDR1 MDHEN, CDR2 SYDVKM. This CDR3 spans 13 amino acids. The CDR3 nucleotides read TGTGCCAGCAGTGGACTAGTAGGGGGCGAGCAGTACTTC. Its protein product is CASSGLVGGEQYF.

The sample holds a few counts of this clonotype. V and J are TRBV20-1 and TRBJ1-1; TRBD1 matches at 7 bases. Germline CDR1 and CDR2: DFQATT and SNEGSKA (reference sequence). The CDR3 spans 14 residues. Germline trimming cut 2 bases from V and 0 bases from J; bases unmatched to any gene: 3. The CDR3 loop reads CSARRQGMNTEAFF. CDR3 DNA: TGCAGTGCTAGACGACAGGGCATGAACACTGAAGCTTTCTTT.

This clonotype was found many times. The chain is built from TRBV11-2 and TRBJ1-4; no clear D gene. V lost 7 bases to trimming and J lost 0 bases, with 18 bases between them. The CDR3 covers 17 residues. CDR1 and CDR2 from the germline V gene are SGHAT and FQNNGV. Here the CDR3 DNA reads TGTGCCAGCACCCCAGGAGAGATCACCGCAACTAATGAAAAACTGTTTTTT. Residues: CASTPGEITATNEKLFF.

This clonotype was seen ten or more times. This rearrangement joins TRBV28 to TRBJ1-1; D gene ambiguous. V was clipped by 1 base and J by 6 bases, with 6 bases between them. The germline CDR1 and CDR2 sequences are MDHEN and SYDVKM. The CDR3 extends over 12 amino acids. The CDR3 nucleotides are TGTGCCAGCAGTTTATTTCTCGCTGAAGCTTTCTTT. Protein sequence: CASSLFLAEAFF.

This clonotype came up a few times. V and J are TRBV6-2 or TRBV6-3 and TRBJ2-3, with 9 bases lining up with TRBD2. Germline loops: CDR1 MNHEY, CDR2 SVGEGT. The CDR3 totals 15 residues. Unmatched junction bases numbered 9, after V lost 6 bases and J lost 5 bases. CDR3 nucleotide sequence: TGTGCCAGCAGAACAAATAGCGGGAGTAAAGATACGCAGTATTTT. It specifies CASRTNSGSKDTQYF.

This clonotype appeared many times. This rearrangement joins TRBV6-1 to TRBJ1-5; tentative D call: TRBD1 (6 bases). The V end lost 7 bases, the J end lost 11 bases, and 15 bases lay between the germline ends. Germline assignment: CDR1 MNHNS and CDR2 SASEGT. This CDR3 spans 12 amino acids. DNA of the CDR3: TGTGCCAGCATGCGAGGGGGGCAGGCCCAGCATTTT. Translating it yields CASMRGGQAQHF.

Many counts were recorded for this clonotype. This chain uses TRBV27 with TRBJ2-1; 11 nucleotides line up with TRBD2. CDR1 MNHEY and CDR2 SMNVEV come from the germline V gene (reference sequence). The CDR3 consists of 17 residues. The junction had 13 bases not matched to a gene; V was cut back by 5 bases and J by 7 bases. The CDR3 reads CASSRSRLAGGRNEQFF. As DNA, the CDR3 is TGTGCCAGCAGTAGGTCTCGGCTAGCGGGAGGTCGTAATGAGCAGTTCTTC.

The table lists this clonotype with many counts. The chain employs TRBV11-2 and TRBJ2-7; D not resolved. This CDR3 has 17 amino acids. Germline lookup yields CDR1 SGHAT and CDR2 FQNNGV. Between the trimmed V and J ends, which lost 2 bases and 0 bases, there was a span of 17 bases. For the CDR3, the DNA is TGTGCCAGCAGCTTACGTGGACGGATCCGGAGCTCCTACGAGCAGTACTTC. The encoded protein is CASSLRGRIRSSYEQYF.

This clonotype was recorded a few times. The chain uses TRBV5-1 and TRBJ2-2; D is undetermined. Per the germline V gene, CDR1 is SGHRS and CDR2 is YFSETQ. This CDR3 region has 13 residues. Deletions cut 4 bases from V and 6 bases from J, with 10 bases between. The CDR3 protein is CASSVKVAGELFF. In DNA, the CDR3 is TGCGCCAGCAGCGTGAAGGTGGCCGGGGAGCTGTTTTTT. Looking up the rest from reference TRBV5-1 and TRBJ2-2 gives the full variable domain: KAGVTQTPRYLIKTRGQQVTLSCSPISGHRSVSWYQQTPGQGLQFLFEYFSETQRNKGNFPGRFSGRQFSNSRSEMNVSTLELGDSALYLCASSVKVAGELFFGEGSRLTVL.

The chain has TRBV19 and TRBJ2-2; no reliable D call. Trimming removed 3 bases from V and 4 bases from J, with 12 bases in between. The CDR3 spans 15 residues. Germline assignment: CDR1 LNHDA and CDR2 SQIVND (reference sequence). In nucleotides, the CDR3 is TGTGCCAGTAGTATTAAAGTGTTCGGCACCGGGGAGCTGTTTTTT. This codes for CASSIKVFGTGELFF.